The clone carrying this T cell receptor (beta chain) was seen only a few times. Its antigen remains unidentified. Some clones are missing from TCRdb's copy, which holds only in-frame ones; the method was immunoSEQ multiplex PCR. The profile covers more than 2,000 clones, with roughly 22% appearing a single time and over 15% taken by the ten largest. V was clipped by 7 bases and J by 0 bases, with 6 bases between them. This CDR3 spans 12 amino acids. From germline, CDR1 is WSHSY and CDR2 SAAADI. These data belong to a study of sequential checkpoint blockade in melanoma. Overall study: Matched biopsies came pretreatment and at week 13 for twenty-two patients. Broader study findings: Tumor T-cell fraction and clonality correlated with PD-L1 and CD8+ counts. About 30 times likelier clinical benefit followed increased tumor T-cell fraction and clonality. Pretreatment TIL clonality tracked with response in the nivolumab-first arm.

Treatment: randomized to nivolumab then ipilimumab (arm A) or the reverse (arm B). Sequencing used tumor tissue (inferred from file names), obtained from a patient given nivolumab and ipilimumab in sequence. J is TRBJ1-2 and V is TRBV10-2; unclear D gene. The clonotype comes from a human donor with melanoma. CDR3 nucleotide sequence: TGCGCCAGCACGCACACTAACTATGGCTACACCTTC. Translation: CASTHTNYGYTF.